These 12 T cell receptor beta chains came from one sample sequenced in a study of human T cells and chemical hapten exposure. As for time point: patch test 2, 6 weeks after DPC sensitization. Treatment specified: therapeutic diphenylcyclopropenone sensitization with weekly scalp DPC. Using its own MiXCR run on the RACE reads, TCRdb lists one record per CDR3 protein. The top ten hold around 3.3% of the sample, which has about 70,000 distinct CDR3 sequences, about 9% seen once. This specimen was whole blood, taken in connection with sensitization to the hapten diphenylcyclopropenone (DPC). The source of these receptors is a woman aged 45-65 years with alopecia areata. Some clones in this sample may be carry-over from other donors' samples.

This clonotype was observed a few times. This chain uses TRBV6-2 or TRBV6-3 with TRBJ1-5; 10 bases are a match to TRBD1. Germline values: CDR1 MNHEY, CDR2 SVGEGT. The CDR3 consists of 17 residues. With 4 bases clipped from V and 0 bases from J, the junction kept 6 bases outside the gene matches. The CDR3 DNA sequence: TGTGCCAGCAGTTTCCTTGGACAGGGGGATAGCAATCAGCCCCAGCATTTT. This sequence encodes CASSFLGQGDSNQPQHF.

There are a few counts of this clonotype. V and J are TRBV12-3 or TRBV12-4 and TRBJ1-2, with a possible D match to TRBD1 (6 bases). The V and J ends lost 7 bases and 8 bases respectively, with 26 bases between them. The CDR3 sequence is 16 residues long. CDR3 nucleotides: TGTGCCAGCAAGCTCAACTCAGGACAGAGGTTTTTGGGCTACACCTTC. Its protein is CASKLNSGQRFLGYTF.

The table lists this clonotype with a few counts. CDR3 nucleotide sequence: TGTGCCAGCAGCTTAGGGCCGGGACAGGGGAACACTGAAGCTTTCTTT. Its protein product is CASSLGPGQGNTEAFF. The rearrangement links TRBV7-8 to TRBJ1-1, with TRBD1 matching 9 bases. Losses at the gene ends were 1 base for V and 1 base for J; bases not matched to a gene: 4. Looked up from germline, CDR1 is SGHVS and CDR2 is FQNEAQ. The CDR3 extends over 16 amino acids.

V is TRBV10-2 and J is TRBJ1-4; D is ambiguous. V lost 4 bases, J lost 0 bases, and 9 bases lay in between. The germline CDR1 and CDR2 sequences are WSHSY and SAAADI. This CDR3 contains 15 residues. The CDR3: CASSGLRTTNEKLFF. Here the CDR3 DNA reads TGCGCCAGCAGTGGTCTGCGGACAACTAATGAAAAACTGTTTTTT.

The genes are TRBV28 and TRBJ2-5, with 9 bases matching TRBD2. The CDR3 consists of 15 residues. Unmatched junction bases numbered 8, after V lost 4 bases and J lost 5 bases. Germline V gene sequence: CDR1 MDHEN, CDR2 SYDVKM. This CDR3 reads CASSSHSGGSETQYF. The CDR3 DNA follows: TGTGCCAGCAGTTCCCATAGCGGGGGTTCGGAGACCCAGTACTTC.

The chain employs TRBV29-1 and TRBJ2-5, with 7 nucleotides matching TRBD2. The CDR3 consists of 13 residues. Germline V gene sequence: CDR1 SQVTM, CDR2 ANQGSEA. The ends lost 7 bases at V and 5 bases at J; junction bases unmatched: 10. This CDR3 reads CSAPTGGLETQYF. The CDR3, as DNA: TGCAGCGCCCCGACCGGGGGGTTGGAGACCCAGTACTTC. The variable domain in full, completed from reference TRBV29-1 and TRBJ2-5, reads SAVISQKPSRDICQRGTSLTIQCQVDSQVTMMFWYRQQPGQSLTLIATANQGSEATYESGFVIDKFPISRPNLTFSTLTVSNMSPEDSSIYLCSAPTGGLETQYFGPGTRLLVL.

This chain uses TRBV6-1 with TRBJ2-6, with D perhaps matching TRBD1 or TRBD2 (5 bases each). The CDR3 loop spans 17 amino acids. Germline loops: CDR1 MNHNS, CDR2 SASEGT. V was shortened by 6 bases and J by 4 bases, with 19 bases between the two germline ends. The CDR3 coding sequence is TGTGCCAGCAGGAACCCGGGACGGCCAGGGGGGGCCAACGTCCTGACTTTC. It translates to CASRNPGRPGGANVLTF.

The chain uses TRBV27 and TRBJ1-6, with D possibly TRBD1 on 6 matching bases. Germline V CDR1 and CDR2: MNHEY, SMNVEV (reference sequence). Between the trimmed V and J ends, which lost 5 bases and 7 bases, there was a span of 12 bases. The CDR3 has 14 amino acids. The CDR3 region has the DNA TGTGCCAGCAGTCCAGGGGTGCGAAATTCACCCCTCCACTTT. This encodes CASSPGVRNSPLHF.

In its sample, this clonotype was seen a few times. V gene TRBV7-2 combines with J gene TRBJ1-6; tentative D call: TRBD1 (5 bases). Trimming left V 4 bases short and J 5 bases short, with 15 bases between. This CDR3 is 16 amino acids long. From germline, CDR1 is SGHTA and CDR2 FQGNSA. The DNA for the CDR3 is TGTGCCAGCAGCTACAGCCCCGCGGGGGATAATTCACCCCTCCACTTT. As protein: CASSYSPAGDNSPLHF. The complete variable domain, with remaining parts taken from reference TRBV7-2 and TRBJ1-6, reads GAGVSQSPSNKVTEKGKDVELRCDPISGHTALYWYRQSLGQGLEFLIYFQGNSAPDKSGLPSDRFSAERTGGSVSTLTIQRTQQEDSAVYLCASSYSPAGDNSPLHFGNGTRLTVT.

This clonotype was detected only a few times. The rearrangement uses TRBV12-3 or TRBV12-4 and TRBJ1-1; unclear D gene. The length of the CDR3 is 12 residues. Trimming removed 2 bases from V and 4 bases from J, with 5 bases in between. Written as DNA, the CDR3 is TGTGCCAGCAGTTTAAGTCTCACTGAAGCTTTCTTT. Translation: CASSLSLTEAFF.

This clonotype has just a few counts. The V and J genes are TRBV29-1 and TRBJ1-2, with D uncertain. CDR1 is SQVTM and CDR2 is ANQGSEA in the germline V gene. The CDR3 runs 9 residues. Trimming removed 4 bases from V and 6 bases from J, with 3 bases in between. The CDR3 loop is CSVGDGYTF. In nucleotides, the CDR3 is TGCAGCGTTGGAGATGGCTACACCTTC. Full variable domain (remainder filled in from reference TRBV29-1 and TRBJ1-2): SAVISQKPSRDICQRGTSLTIQCQVDSQVTMMFWYRQQPGQSLTLIATANQGSEATYESGFVIDKFPISRPNLTFSTLTVSNMSPEDSSIYLCSVGDGYTFGSGTRLTVV.

There are a few counts of this clonotype. The chain carries TRBV21-1 and TRBJ1-1; the listed D gene, TRBD1, was not tested against the DNA. TRBV21-1 is described as a pseudogene. CDR3 size: 16 residues. For the CDR3, the DNA is TGTGCCAGCAGCACTCTCCCCGGGACGGAAAACACTGAAGCTTTCTTT. Protein product: CASSTLPGTENTEAFF.